What follows are 31 T cell receptor beta chains derived from one specimen sequenced in a study of shared clonotypes between healthy human individuals. Terminally differentiated effector memory CD45RA+ cells were excluded from the naive CD8 cells, which were CD45RO-negative and positively selected for CCR7. Libraries were prepared by immunoSEQ multiplex PCR; TCRdb keeps only in-frame clonotypes and omits some of them. The sample includes about 2.1 million clones, 93% seen only once; the top ten take about 1.8%. Input material: naive CD8+ T cells from PBMCs. The receptors were gathered from a man aged 18 to 29 in good health. Some clones in this sample may be carry-over from other donors' samples.

The chain couples TRBV5-1 to TRBJ2-1; no firm D call. CDR3 size: 16 residues. Germline assignment: CDR1 SGHRS and CDR2 YFSETQ. V lost 2 bases and J 0 bases, leaving 12 bases between the germline ends. The CDR3: CASSFGRASSYNEQFF. In DNA, the CDR3 is TGCGCCAGCAGCTTCGGCCGTGCTAGCTCCTACAATGAGCAGTTCTTC.

The chain uses TRBV6-1 and TRBJ2-7; the D gene is possibly TRBD1 (6 bases). Germline V gives CDR1 MNHNS, CDR2 SASEGT. Trimming stripped 5 bases from V and 0 bases from J, with 14 bases between. The CDR3 totals 15 residues. The CDR3 loop reads CASSPRTDISYEQYF. The CDR3 DNA sequence: TGTGCCAGCAGTCCCCGGACAGACATCTCCTACGAGCAGTACTTC.

On this clone: Other DNA sequences in this specimen translate into the identical CDR3. This sequence joins TRBV5-1 and TRBJ1-5; possible D gene TRBD1, 6 bases. CDR3 length equals 15 residues. V lost 0 bases to trimming and J lost 0 bases, with 7 bases between them. Germline values: CDR1 SGHRS, CDR2 YFSETQ. Written as DNA, the CDR3 is TGCGCCAGCAGCTTGGGGGGGGCTAGCAATCAGCCCCAGCATTTT. This translates into CASSLGGASNQPQHF.

This sequence joins TRBV6-5 and TRBJ2-1; D unresolved. The CDR3 is made up of 14 amino acids. The germline gives CDR1 MNHEY, CDR2 SVGAGI. Trimming left V 0 bases short and J 9 bases short, with 12 bases between. CDR3 loop: CASSYSKGPSEQFF. CDR3 bases: TGTGCCAGCAGTTACTCGAAAGGGCCCAGTGAGCAGTTCTTC.

CDR3 in amino acids: CAWSAVLYEQYF. CDR3 sequence (DNA): TGTGCCTGGAGTGCAGTACTCTACGAGCAGTACTTC. V is TRBV30 and J is TRBJ2-7; no clear D. Germline assignment: CDR1 GTSNPN and CDR2 SVGIG (reference sequence). This CDR3 has 12 amino acids. V dropped 1 base and J dropped 3 bases, with 7 bases sitting between them.

The rearrangement links TRBV21-1 to TRBJ1-5. TRBV21-1 represents a pseudogene. The CDR3 runs 17 residues. The CDR3 here is CASSKYHGRYSNQPQHF. As DNA, the CDR3 is TGTGCCAGCAGCAAATATCACGGGAGGTATAGCAATCAGCCCCAGCATTTT.

The chain employs TRBV7-6 and TRBJ2-5; 9 bases align to TRBD2. Germline CDR1 reads SGHVS; CDR2 reads FNYEAQ. V trimming: 7 bases; J trimming: 0 bases; junction bases outside the gene matches: 9. The CDR3 is 16 residues long. This CDR3 is CASTTMVAGDQETQYF. In DNA, the CDR3 is TGTGCCAGCACCACCATGGTAGCGGGAGACCAAGAGACCCAGTACTTC.

The chain joins TRBV27 to TRBJ2-7; weak D call: TRBD2 (6 bases). Germline loops: CDR1 MNHEY, CDR2 SMNVEV (reference sequence). The CDR3 totals 14 residues. Deletions cut 7 bases from V and 2 bases from J, with 15 bases between. The CDR3 sequence is CASTLGGGTYEQYF. The CDR3, as DNA: TGTGCCAGCACCCTCGGGGGAGGCACCTACGAGCAGTACTTC.

This sequence joins TRBV29-1 and TRBJ1-2; no clear D gene. Looked up from germline, CDR1 is SQVTM and CDR2 is ANQGSEA. The CDR3 totals 14 residues. The germline V and J ends were trimmed by 3 bases and 4 bases, with 15 bases remaining between them. The CDR3 protein is CSVEGLGVSYGYTF. DNA for the CDR3: TGCAGCGTTGAGGGTCTCGGGGTGAGCTATGGCTACACCTTC. The whole variable domain, remainder taken from reference TRBV29-1 and TRBJ1-2, is SAVISQKPSRDICQRGTSLTIQCQVDSQVTMMFWYRQQPGQSLTLIATANQGSEATYESGFVIDKFPISRPNLTFSTLTVSNMSPEDSSIYLCSVEGLGVSYGYTFGSGTRLTVV.

The V gene is TRBV28, the J gene TRBJ2-7; 8 positions agree with TRBD2. Germline V gene lookup returns CDR1 MDHEN and CDR2 SYDVKM. The CDR3 has 16 amino acids. V gave up 3 bases and J gave up 4 bases; unmatched junction bases: 11. The CDR3 is CASSFRGGRAGYEQYF. CDR3 nucleotides: TGTGCCAGCAGTTTCCGGGGGGGACGGGCAGGGTACGAGCAGTACTTC. The full variable domain, rest sourced from reference TRBV28 and TRBJ2-7, is DVKVTQSSRYLVKRTGEKVFLECVQDMDHENMFWYRQDPGLGLRLIYFSYDVKMKEKGDIPEGYSVSREKKERFSLILESASTNQTSMYLCASSFRGGRAGYEQYFGPGTRLTVT.

This clone is a singleton in its sample. This sequence joins TRBV6-6 and TRBJ1-3; D unresolved. The V gene lost 6 bases and the J gene lost 8 bases, with 14 bases spanning the gap. Germline V lookup: CDR1 MNHNY, CDR2 SVGAGI (reference sequence). There are 13 residues in the CDR3. CDR3 sequence reads: CASRHSDGDTIYF. The CDR3 nucleotides are TGTGCCAGCAGACACTCGGACGGGGACACCATATATTTT.

The CDR3 here is CAWSVRGGRYEQYF. CDR3 DNA: TGTGCCTGGAGTGTACGTGGCGGGAGATACGAGCAGTACTTC. This chain uses TRBV30 with TRBJ2-7, with 7 bases matching TRBD2. The CDR3 contains 14 residues. Looked up from germline, CDR1 is GTSNPN and CDR2 is SVGIG (reference sequence). V shed 0 bases and J 4 bases; nucleotides not matched to a gene: 6. The full variable domain, in which reference TRBV30 and TRBJ2-7 provide the parts outside the CDR3, is SQTIHQWPATLVQPVGSPLSLECTVEGTSNPNLYWYRQAAGRGLQLLFYSVGIGQISSEVPQNLSASRPQDRQFILSSKKLLLSDSGFYLCAWSVRGGRYEQYFGPGTRLTVT.

The chain carries TRBV4-1 and TRBJ1-1; 7 bases are shared with TRBD1. The CDR3 runs to 14 residues. V was pared by 2 bases and J by 6 bases, with 6 bases of the junction left unmatched. The V gene's germline CDR1 is MGHRA and CDR2 YSYEKL. CDR3 DNA: TGCGCCAGCAGCCAACAAGACAGGGTCGCTGAAGCTTTCTTT. This sequence encodes CASSQQDRVAEAFF.

The CDR3 reads CASSLGRTPNTEAFF. In DNA form, the CDR3 reads TGTGCCAGCAGCTTAGGAAGGACACCCAACACTGAAGCTTTCTTT. V gene TRBV7-6 combines with J gene TRBJ1-1; a weak D match, TRBD1 (5 bases). V dropped 1 base and J dropped 2 bases, with 11 bases sitting between them. The CDR3 extends over 15 amino acids. Germline-derived CDR1 and CDR2 are SGHVS and FNYEAQ. The complete variable domain, with remaining parts taken from reference TRBV7-6 and TRBJ1-1, reads GAGVSQSPRYKVTKRGQDVALRCDPISGHVSLYWYRQALGQGPEFLTYFNYEAQQDKSGLPNDRFSAERPEGSISTLTIQRTEQRDSAMYRCASSLGRTPNTEAFFGQGTRLTVV.

The chain joins TRBV27 to TRBJ1-2; D remains unclear. The V end was cut by 0 bases, the J end by 6 bases, with 8 bases between. Germline assignment: CDR1 MNHEY and CDR2 SMNVEV (reference sequence). This CDR3 comprises 13 residues. CDR3 in DNA: TGTGCCAGCAGTTTATCGATCGGGGATGGCTACACCTTC. Protein sequence: CASSLSIGDGYTF.

This sequence joins TRBV6-6 and TRBJ1-2; D unresolved. Trimming removed 6 bases from V and 2 bases from J, with 19 bases in between. CDR1 and CDR2 (germline): MNHNY, SVGAGI (reference sequence). The CDR3 consists of 16 residues. Here the CDR3 DNA reads TGTGCCAGCAGCCCAACCTCGGTGATGCCGAACTATGGCTACACCTTC. It codes for CASSPTSVMPNYGYTF.

The chain links TRBV11-3 to TRBJ2-1, with D perhaps given as TRBD1 or TRBD2 (5 bases each). The CDR3 loop spans 16 amino acids. CDR1 SGHNT and CDR2 YENEEA come from the germline V gene. V was trimmed by 3 bases and J by 6 bases, leaving 18 bases between them. The CDR3: CASSLGDPWAPNEQFF. CDR3 coding DNA: TGTGCCAGCAGCTTGGGGGACCCGTGGGCCCCCAATGAGCAGTTCTTC.

This chain uses TRBV5-1 with TRBJ2-7; D is uncertain. CDR1 is SGHRS, CDR2 YFSETQ, per germline. Between the trimmed V and J ends, which lost 3 bases and 5 bases, there was a span of 6 bases. The CDR3 is 11 residues long. CDR3 protein: CASSYSDEQYF. The CDR3 bases are TGCGCCAGCAGCTACAGTGACGAGCAGTACTTC.

The gene calls are TRBV10-3 and TRBJ2-3; no clear D. Germline CDR1 ENHRY, CDR2 SYGVKD. The CDR3 consists of 19 residues. V lost 4 bases, J lost 1 base, and 24 bases lay in between. The CDR3 spells CAISGAPSASSMGTDTQYF. In DNA, the CDR3 is TGTGCCATCAGTGGAGCACCCTCGGCATCTTCTATGGGCACAGATACGCAGTATTTT.

This clone was counted a single time. The J gene is TRBJ2-7, the V gene TRBV15, with D maybe TRBD2 (7 bases). The CDR3 consists of 15 residues. Germline V lookup: CDR1 LNHNV, CDR2 YYDKDF (reference sequence). V lost 3 bases and J 0 bases, leaving 12 bases between the germline ends. The CDR3 DNA sequence: TGTGCCACCAGCAGCCTCCGGGGGGCCTCCTACGAGCAGTACTTC. Protein: CATSSLRGASYEQYF.

This CDR3 is CASSSLGVRGLTEAFF. The DNA of the CDR3 is TGTGCCAGCAGCTCCTTAGGGGTGAGGGGGCTCACTGAAGCTTTCTTT. The J gene is TRBJ1-1, the V gene TRBV11-2; 7 positions match TRBD1. After removal of 4 bases from V and 4 bases from J, the junction contained 12 bases not matched to a gene. CDR1 SGHAT and CDR2 FQNNGV come from the germline V gene. This CDR3 region has 16 residues.

Comments on this clone: The junction departs from germline at one end; a sequencing error may be responsible. V is TRBV29-1 and J is TRBJ1-4; D not certain. Per the germline V gene, CDR1 is SQVTM and CDR2 is ANQGSEA. The CDR3 is 14 amino acids. CDR3 in amino acids: CSVEEAATNEKLFF. For the CDR3, the DNA is TGCAGCGTCGAAGAAGCAGCAACTAATGAAAAACTGTTTTTT.

This chain connects TRBV5-1 to TRBJ2-7; D perhaps matches TRBD2 (7 bases). Trimming pared 0 bases from V and 7 bases from J, leaving 11 bases between. Germline V CDR1 and CDR2: SGHRS, YFSETQ. There are 13 residues in the CDR3. In nucleotides, the CDR3 is TGCGCCAGCAGCTTGGCCGGGGGGCAAGAGCAGTACTTC. This gives the protein CASSLAGGQEQYF.

Of note for this clone: Other DNA sequences in this specimen translate into the identical CDR3. This chain joins TRBV11-2 and TRBJ1-1; D gene uncertain. Germline loops: CDR1 SGHAT, CDR2 FQNNGV. The CDR3 covers 12 residues. V lost 5 bases and J lost 6, with 10 bases in between. This CDR3 reads CASSLSGAEAFF. CDR3 DNA sequence: TGTGCCAGCAGCCTGTCGGGAGCTGAAGCTTTCTTT. Looking up the rest from reference TRBV11-2 and TRBJ1-1 gives the full variable domain: EAGVAQSPRYKIIEKRQSVAFWCNPISGHATLYWYQQILGQGPKLLIQFQNNGVVDDSQLPKDRFSAERLKGVDSTLKIQPAKLEDSAVYLCASSLSGAEAFFGQGTRLTVV.

V gene TRBV11-2 combines with J gene TRBJ2-7; D may be TRBD2 (6 bases). Germline CDR1 and CDR2: SGHAT and FQNNGV. V lost 4 bases and J 5 bases, leaving 18 bases between the germline ends. The CDR3 is 15 amino acids. As DNA, the CDR3 is TGTGCCAGCAGCTCACCCCACCAGCGGGCCGACGAGCAGTACTTC. This translates into CASSSPHQRADEQYF. Based on the CDR3 plus reference TRBV11-2 and TRBJ2-7, the full variable domain is EAGVAQSPRYKIIEKRQSVAFWCNPISGHATLYWYQQILGQGPKLLIQFQNNGVVDDSQLPKDRFSAERLKGVDSTLKIQPAKLEDSAVYLCASSSPHQRADEQYFGPGTRLTVT.

This clone was observed a handful of times. This chain connects TRBV30 to TRBJ2-2; D unresolved. Trimming removed 4 bases from V and 7 bases from J, with 19 bases in between. Germline-derived CDR1 and CDR2 are GTSNPN and SVGIG (reference sequence). The CDR3 covers 15 residues. Here the CDR3 reads CAWNSPLGLVGELFF. The CDR3 DNA is TGTGCCTGGAACAGCCCCTTGGGGTTGGTCGGGGAGCTGTTTTTT. The full variable domain, rest sourced from reference TRBV30 and TRBJ2-2, is SQTIHQWPATLVQPVGSPLSLECTVEGTSNPNLYWYRQAAGRGLQLLFYSVGIGQISSEVPQNLSASRPQDRQFILSSKKLLLSDSGFYLCAWNSPLGLVGELFFGEGSRLTVL.

This clone was seen once. This sequence joins TRBV7-8 and TRBJ2-1; TRBD1 agrees at 7 bases. CDR3 length equals 15 residues. The junction had 4 bases not matched to a gene; V was cut back by 1 base and J by 4 bases. Per germline, CDR1 SGHVS and CDR2 FQNEAQ. Here the CDR3 reads CASSLEGAVYNEQFF. As DNA, the CDR3 is TGTGCCAGCAGCTTAGAGGGGGCGGTTTACAATGAGCAGTTCTTC.

V usage is TRBV7-9 and J usage is TRBJ1-4; D perhaps matches TRBD1 (5 bases). This CDR3 region has 14 residues. The V gene's germline CDR1 is SEHNR and CDR2 FQNEAQ (reference sequence). The V and J ends lost 6 bases and 4 bases respectively, with 12 bases between them. The DNA of the CDR3 is TGTGCCAGCAGGTTCGAGACAGTTAATGAAAAACTGTTTTTT. Its translation is CASRFETVNEKLFF.

DNA for the CDR3: TGTGCCAGCAGCTCGTTCACAGGGATTCCTGAAGCTTTCTTT. This gives the protein CASSSFTGIPEAFF. The rearrangement links TRBV5-6 to TRBJ1-1, with D possibly TRBD1 on 6 matching bases. Germline lookup yields CDR1 SGHDT and CDR2 YYEEEE. V was cut by 3 bases and J by 6 bases, with 15 bases left in between. There are 14 residues in the CDR3.

The rearrangement links TRBV27 to TRBJ1-1, with D possibly TRBD1 on 6 matching bases. V was cut by 3 bases and J by 6 bases, with 20 bases left in between. The CDR3 is made up of 16 amino acids. The germline gives CDR1 MNHEY, CDR2 SMNVEV (reference sequence). The CDR3 is CASSFGVTGPGPEAFF. The CDR3 nucleotides read TGTGCCAGCAGTTTTGGCGTAACAGGGCCGGGCCCTGAAGCTTTCTTT.

This rearrangement joins TRBV7-2 to TRBJ2-5; D uncertain. CDR1 and CDR2 (germline): SGHTA, FQGNSA. Trimming pared 4 bases from V and 2 bases from J, leaving 14 bases between. The CDR3 runs 15 residues. CDR3 residues: CASSSREKTQETQYF. The DNA for the CDR3 is TGTGCCAGCAGCTCCCGAGAGAAGACACAAGAGACCCAGTACTTC.